These 21 T cell receptor beta chains came from one sample sequenced in a study of blood T cell repertoires in COVID-19. Profiling relied on immunoSEQ multiplex PCR, and the TCRdb table lists in-frame clones only, not all of them. The data show 150,000 or so clones, roughly 87% seen once. The sequencing input was PBMCs or T cells enriched from blood (not recorded which). The receptor set was obtained from a woman between 40 and 55 years old who had been exposed to COVID-19.

This sequence joins TRBV7-2 and TRBJ1-5; D unresolved. The V end was cut by 2 bases, the J end by 5 bases, with 7 bases between. The germline gives CDR1 SGHTA, CDR2 FQGNSA. The CDR3 covers 13 residues. The CDR3 coding sequence is TGTGCCAGCAGCTTAATAATCGATCAGCCCCAGCATTTT. Translating it yields CASSLIIDQPQHF.

This clone was seen only once. J is TRBJ1-1 and V is TRBV10-3; the match to TRBD1 covers 7 bases. The CDR3 has 14 residues. Looked up from germline, CDR1 is ENHRY and CDR2 is SYGVKD. With 4 bases clipped from V and 2 bases from J, the junction kept 4 bases outside the gene matches. CDR3 region: CAISGQGGNTEAFF. CDR3 sequence (DNA): TGTGCCATCAGTGGACAGGGCGGCAACACTGAAGCTTTCTTT.

V and J are TRBV18 and TRBJ1-3; no clear D. This CDR3 region has 16 residues. Germline V gene data show CDR1 as KGHSH and CDR2 as LQKENI. The V and J ends lost 3 bases and 0 bases respectively, with 12 bases between them. The CDR3 DNA reads as TGTGCCAGCTCACCGACTTCGGATTACTCTGGAAACACCATATATTTT. As protein: CASSPTSDYSGNTIYF.

CDR3 sequence: CASSEVTEFYTF. The CDR3 DNA reads as TGTGCCAGCAGTGAAGTTACAGAATTCTACACCTTC. The gene calls are TRBV6-1 and TRBJ1-2, with D unclear. The CDR3 runs to 12 residues. The V gene's germline CDR1 is MNHNS and CDR2 SASEGT. Trimming cost V 1 base and J 10 bases, with 10 bases left between them.

V gene TRBV2 combines with J gene TRBJ2-2; 7 positions match TRBD1. J lost 1 base, V lost 4 bases, and 0 bases had no gene match. The CDR3 runs 14 residues. Germline V CDR1 and CDR2: SNHLY, FYNNEI. This CDR3 is CASSGTGNTGELFF. The CDR3 bases are TGTGCCAGCAGTGGGACAGGGAACACCGGGGAGCTGTTTTTT.

This clone has only one observation. V and J are TRBV28 and TRBJ1-5; D is perhaps TRBD1 (5 bases). Germline V gene lookup returns CDR1 MDHEN and CDR2 SYDVKM. The CDR3 is made up of 12 amino acids. Trimming shortened V by 4 bases and J by 7 bases, and 8 bases separated the two germline ends. CDR3 nucleotides: TGTGCCAGCAGTTGGGGGGACCAGCCCCAGCATTTT. This gives the protein CASSWGDQPQHF. The full variable domain, rest sourced from reference TRBV28 and TRBJ1-5, is DVKVTQSSRYLVKRTGEKVFLECVQDMDHENMFWYRQDPGLGLRLIYFSYDVKMKEKGDIPEGYSVSREKKERFSLILESASTNQTSMYLCASSWGDQPQHFGDGTRLSIL.

The V and J genes are TRBV6-2 or TRBV6-3 and TRBJ1-1; D unresolved. Germline V gives CDR1 MNHEY, CDR2 SVGEGT. V lost 4 bases and J lost 3, with 9 bases in between. CDR3 length equals 13 residues. This chain's CDR3 is CASSSGRDTEAFF. The DNA of the CDR3 is TGTGCCAGCAGTTCGGGGAGGGACACTGAAGCTTTCTTT.

The chain has TRBV12-5 and TRBJ2-5, with TRBD1 identical over 8 bases. Germline V gives CDR1 LGHNT, CDR2 FRNRAP. The junction had 5 bases not matched to a gene; V was cut back by 0 bases and J by 2 bases. CDR3 size: 16 residues. Written as DNA, the CDR3 is TGTGCTAGTGGTTTGGTACACGGGACAGGTCAAGAGACCCAGTACTTC. Translation gives CASGLVHGTGQETQYF.

This clone has a handful of counts. The rearrangement links TRBV19 to TRBJ1-5; D might be TRBD1 (5 bases). Germline V gene lookup returns CDR1 LNHDA and CDR2 SQIVND (reference sequence). The CDR3 has 12 amino acids. The V and J ends lost 6 bases and 5 bases respectively, with 8 bases between them. CDR3 protein: CASRDIYQPQHF. CDR3 DNA: TGTGCCAGTAGGGACATTTATCAGCCCCAGCATTTT. Filled out from reference TRBV19 and TRBJ1-5, the complete variable domain reads DGGITQSPKYLFRKEGQNVTLSCEQNLNHDAMYWYRQDPGQGLRLIYYSQIVNDFQKGDIAEGYSVSREKKESFPLTVTSAQKNPTAFYLCASRDIYQPQHFGDGTRLSIL.

This chain connects TRBV27 to TRBJ1-1; D gene unclear. V lost 2 bases and J lost 11, with 15 bases in between. The CDR3 runs to 13 residues. The germline V gene encodes CDR1 MNHEY and CDR2 SMNVEV (reference sequence). CDR3 region: CASSLTWSDEAFF. As DNA, the CDR3 is TGTGCCAGCAGTTTAACGTGGAGTGACGAGGCTTTCTTT.

V gene TRBV10-1 combines with J gene TRBJ1-1; TRBD1 matches at 12 bases. The ends lost 3 bases at V and 11 bases at J; junction bases unmatched: 7. Per the germline V gene, CDR1 is WNHNN and CDR2 is SYGVQD (reference sequence). This CDR3 has 14 amino acids. CDR3 loop: CASSDPGQGAVAFF. The CDR3 DNA reads as TGCGCCAGCAGTGACCCGGGACAGGGGGCGGTCGCTTTCTTT.

This clone has just one count. The genes are TRBV4-1 and TRBJ1-1; no clear D gene. The CDR3 sequence is 14 residues long. The germline gives CDR1 MGHRA, CDR2 YSYEKL. Trimming pared 0 bases from V and 2 bases from J, leaving 7 bases between. DNA of the CDR3: TGCGCCAGCAGCCAAGATCCCATTAACACTGAAGCTTTCTTT. Encoded protein: CASSQDPINTEAFF.

V and J are TRBV25-1 and TRBJ2-5, with 8 bases identical to TRBD1. With V trimmed by 2 bases and J by 4 bases, 3 bases remained unmatched. CDR1 and CDR2 (germline): MGHDK, SYGVNS. The CDR3 length is 14 residues. CDR3 loop: CASSEQGAGETQYF. DNA for the CDR3: TGTGCCAGCAGTGAACAGGGGGCTGGAGAGACCCAGTACTTC.

The V and J genes are TRBV5-1 and TRBJ1-3; D may be TRBD1 (6 bases). The CDR3 has 16 residues. V lost 2 bases and J 3 bases, leaving 15 bases between the germline ends. The germline V gene has CDR1 SGHRS and CDR2 YFSETQ. The CDR3 protein is CASSFQGTGIGNTIYF. CDR3 in DNA: TGCGCCAGCAGCTTTCAGGGGACCGGGATTGGAAACACCATATATTTT.

The table lists this clone with a count of one. The chain carries TRBV19 and TRBJ1-1, with TRBD1 as a possible D gene (6 bases). CDR3 length: 14 amino acids. V was clipped by 2 bases and J by 6 bases, with 13 bases between them. Per germline, CDR1 LNHDA and CDR2 SQIVND (reference sequence). The CDR3 DNA reads TGTGCCAGTAGTATAACGACAGGTGGGGCTGAAGCTTTCTTT. This codes for CASSITTGGAEAFF.

This clone appeared a few times. The chain uses TRBV18 and TRBJ1-2; D not certain. Germline assignment: CDR1 KGHSH and CDR2 LQKENI. Trimming removed 2 bases from V and 6 bases from J, with 10 bases in between. This CDR3 region has 13 residues. As DNA, the CDR3 is TGTGCCAGCTCACCAGGTGCCGGGGATGGCTACACCTTC. This translates into CASSPGAGDGYTF. Based on the CDR3 plus reference TRBV18 and TRBJ1-2, the full variable domain is NAGVMQNPRHLVRRRGQEARLRCSPMKGHSHVYWYRQLPEEGLKFMVYLQKENIIDESGMPKERFSAEFPKEGPSILRIQQVVRGDSAAYFCASSPGAGDGYTFGSGTRLTVV.

The J gene is TRBJ2-1, the V gene TRBV5-5; 11 positions agree with TRBD2. Per germline, CDR1 SGHKS and CDR2 YYEKEE (reference sequence). The CDR3 is made up of 16 amino acids. Trimming cost V 3 bases and J 6 bases; bases outside gene matches: 8. The CDR3 region is CASSSSALAGANEQFF. As DNA, the CDR3 is TGTGCCAGCAGCTCGTCGGCACTAGCGGGAGCCAATGAGCAGTTCTTC.

V gene TRBV27 combines with J gene TRBJ2-7, with 7 bases fitting TRBD2. Germline V gene data show CDR1 as MNHEY and CDR2 as SMNVEV (reference sequence). V was pared by 4 bases and J by 3 bases, with 6 bases of the junction left unmatched. CDR3 size: 14 residues. The CDR3: CASSWGGEGYEQYF. DNA of the CDR3: TGTGCCAGCAGTTGGGGGGGGGAAGGCTACGAGCAGTACTTC.

The J gene is TRBJ2-1, the V gene TRBV11-2; D is ambiguous. The CDR3 is 14 residues long. Germline V gives CDR1 SGHAT, CDR2 FQNNGV. With 5 bases removed from V and 8 bases from J, the gap between germline ends came to 16 bases. CDR3 nucleotide sequence: TGTGCCAGCAGCCAAAGAGGATCGGAGTATGAGCAGTTCTTC. It encodes CASSQRGSEYEQFF.

The chain combines TRBV9 with TRBJ2-5, with TRBD2 as a possible D gene (5 bases). The CDR3 runs 16 residues. Germline V gene lookup returns CDR1 SGDLS and CDR2 YYNGEE. V lost 0 bases to trimming and J lost 0 bases, with 12 bases between them. The CDR3, as DNA: TGTGCCAGCAGCGTAGGGCGGAGGATGTACCAAGAGACCCAGTACTTC. It specifies CASSVGRRMYQETQYF.

The rearrangement links TRBV7-9 to TRBJ2-1, with a weak D call TRBD2 (7 bases). V lost 7 bases and J 6 bases, leaving 19 bases between the germline ends. The CDR3 contains 15 residues. CDR1 is SEHNR and CDR2 is FQNEAQ in the germline V gene (reference sequence). CDR3 region: CASMDRGAGSNEQFF. The CDR3, as DNA: TGTGCCAGCATGGACCGGGGGGCGGGTTCCAATGAGCAGTTCTTC.